Below are 25 T cell receptor beta chains sequenced from a single sample in a study of identical twins. TCRdb ran MiXCR on the 5' RACE reads and lists one entry per CDR3 protein. The sample has about 260,000 distinct CDR3 sequences; around 7% are singletons. These records were also assigned to another study, of yellow fever vaccine responses in identical twins.

The specimen sequenced was memory (CD45RO+) T cells sorted from blood. Receptors originate from a young woman in good health.

The chain couples TRBV24-1 to TRBJ2-3; maybe TRBD2 (6 bases). CDR1 and CDR2 from the germline V gene are KGHDR and SFDVKD. The V end was cut by 3 bases, the J end by 12 bases, with 15 bases between. This CDR3 spans 13 amino acids. The CDR3 region has the DNA TGTGCCACCAGTGATCTTAGCGGATCGAGCCAGTATTTT. It is translated as CATSDLSGSSQYF.

This clonotype was seen ten or more times. The chain joins TRBV4-2 to TRBJ2-2, with no clear D. The CDR3 runs to 17 residues. V was pared by 1 base and J by 0 bases, with 12 bases between. Germline V gene sequence: CDR1 LGHNA, CDR2 YNFKEQ. The CDR3 region is CASSQGSGTANTGELFF. CDR3 coding DNA: TGTGCCAGCAGCCAAGGGTCCGGTACCGCGAACACCGGGGAGCTGTTTTTT.

Ten or more counts support this clonotype. The J gene is TRBJ1-5, the V gene TRBV12-3 or TRBV12-4; no firm D call. The CDR3 extends over 15 amino acids. Trimming removed 6 bases from V and 2 bases from J, with 14 bases in between. The CDR3 coding sequence is TGTGCCAGCAGGCTAGGTGGCGCGGGCAATCAGCCCCAGCATTTT. It encodes CASRLGGAGNQPQHF.

This clonotype was observed a few times. The chain couples TRBV20-1 to TRBJ2-3; D may be TRBD1 (6 bases). There are 16 residues in the CDR3. Per the germline V gene, CDR1 is DFQATT and CDR2 is SNEGSKA (reference sequence). Deletions cut 4 bases from V and 1 base from J, with 18 bases between. In DNA form, the CDR3 reads TGCAGTGCTACCCCCACAGGGATGAGGGGCACAGATACGCAGTATTTT. It codes for CSATPTGMRGTDTQYF.

This clonotype showed up many times. The chain employs TRBV20-1 and TRBJ2-7; the D is unclear. V was pared by 2 bases and J by 5 bases, with 10 bases between. The CDR3 is 12 residues long. The V gene's germline CDR1 is DFQATT and CDR2 SNEGSKA (reference sequence). The DNA of the CDR3 is TGCAGTGCTAGACCCCCTCAGAACGAGCAGTACTTC. Translation: CSARPPQNEQYF.

This clonotype was observed many times. The chain couples TRBV5-4 to TRBJ2-3; the D is unclear. The germline V and J ends were trimmed by 0 bases and 2 bases, with 13 bases remaining between them. The CDR3 contains 16 residues. Germline values: CDR1 SGHNT, CDR2 YYREEE (reference sequence). The CDR3 region is CASSLAPGANTDTQYF. The DNA for the CDR3 is TGTGCCAGCAGCTTGGCCCCGGGCGCTAACACAGATACGCAGTATTTT.

At least ten counts were recorded for this clonotype. The genes are TRBV12-3 or TRBV12-4 and TRBJ1-5, with 9 positions matching TRBD1. The CDR3 is 15 amino acids. V dropped 3 bases and J dropped 6; count of bases not matched to a gene: 6. DNA of the CDR3: TGTGCCAGCAGTTTGGACAGGGGCTATCGTCAGCCCCAGCATTTT. Translation: CASSLDRGYRQPQHF.

There are a few counts of this clonotype. This sequence joins TRBV24-1 and TRBJ2-2, with a tentative D call TRBD2 (5 bases). V shed 0 bases and J shed 1 base, with 8 bases lying between them. In germline, CDR1 is KGHDR, CDR2 SFDVKD. This CDR3 spans 16 amino acids. This CDR3 is CATSDLGRGNTGELFF. For the CDR3, the DNA is TGTGCCACCAGTGATTTGGGACGGGGGAACACCGGGGAGCTGTTTTTT.

The J gene is TRBJ2-2, the V gene TRBV5-5, with D maybe TRBD1 (6 bases). The CDR3 covers 15 residues. Germline CDR1 reads SGHKS; CDR2 reads YYEKEE (reference sequence). The germline V and J ends were trimmed by 7 bases and 3 bases, with 16 bases remaining between them. The chain's CDR3 is CASRFGGADTGELFF. The CDR3 nucleotides read TGTGCCAGCCGGTTTGGGGGCGCGGACACCGGGGAGCTGTTTTTT. Complete variable domain (other parts from reference TRBV5-5 and TRBJ2-2): DAGVTQSPTHLIKTRGQQVTLRCSPISGHKSVSWYQQVLGQGPQFIFQYYEKEERGRGNFPDRFSARQFPNYSSELNVNALLLGDSALYLCASRFGGADTGELFFGEGSRLTVL.

This clonotype was seen more than once but under ten times. The rearrangement links TRBV4-2 to TRBJ2-3; 12 nucleotides align to TRBD2. The CDR3 is 20 amino acids. Germline V gives CDR1 LGHNA, CDR2 YNFKEQ. V dropped 4 bases and J dropped 0; count of bases not matched to a gene: 14. The CDR3 DNA sequence: TGTGCCAGCAGCCGCCTCGCTGGGCTAGCGGGGGGGAGGAGCACAGATACGCAGTATTTT. This encodes CASSRLAGLAGGRSTDTQYF.

This clonotype has a handful of counts. This chain connects TRBV4-1 to TRBJ2-3; possibly TRBD2 for D (6 bases). Germline values: CDR1 MGHRA, CDR2 YSYEKL. CDR3 length equals 13 residues. V dropped 8 bases and J dropped 0 bases, with 9 bases sitting between them. The CDR3 reads CASESGSTDTQYF. CDR3 in DNA: TGCGCCAGCGAAAGCGGGAGCACAGATACGCAGTATTTT.

The sample holds many counts of this clonotype. This chain links TRBV10-3 with TRBJ2-7; TRBD2 agrees at 11 bases. This CDR3 region has 15 residues. Germline loops: CDR1 ENHRY, CDR2 SYGVKD. J gave up 2 bases and V 8 bases, and 8 bases lay outside the gene matches. In nucleotides, the CDR3 is TGTGCCATCGGGGACGGGACTAGCGGTACCTACGAGCAGTACTTC. It is translated as CAIGDGTSGTYEQYF.

This clonotype was seen a handful of times. This chain links TRBV2 with TRBJ2-7; 7 positions match TRBD2. This CDR3 has 13 residues. Trimming at V came to 8 bases and at J to 11 bases, leaving 15 bases not matched to a gene. Germline V gene lookup returns CDR1 SNHLY and CDR2 FYNNEI. Here the CDR3 DNA reads TGTGCCAGCCGGAGGTGGAGCGGGGCCGACGAGTACTTC. Its protein product is CASRRWSGADEYF.

As DNA, the CDR3 is TGTGCCAGCAGAGCCGACAGGAACCTCCAAGAGACCCAGTACTTC. Amino acid sequence: CASRADRNLQETQYF. The rearrangement links TRBV28 to TRBJ2-5, with a possible D match to TRBD1 (6 bases). Germline CDR1 and CDR2: MDHEN and SYDVKM. The germline V and J ends were trimmed by 6 bases and 1 base, with 15 bases remaining between them. The CDR3 has 15 residues.

The sample holds many counts of this clonotype. The chain joins TRBV10-3 to TRBJ1-5, with D perhaps matching TRBD1 (6 bases). V was pared by 6 bases and J by 5 bases, with 11 bases between. CDR1 and CDR2 (germline): ENHRY, SYGVKD. This CDR3 spans 13 amino acids. The CDR3, as DNA: TGTGCCATCAGGGGGACATTCGATCAGCCCCAGCATTTT. As protein: CAIRGTFDQPQHF.

This chain joins TRBV20-1 and TRBJ2-7, with TRBD1 matching 9 bases. The V and J ends lost 3 bases and 6 bases, in that order; junction bases with no gene match: 12. The germline gives CDR1 DFQATT, CDR2 SNEGSKA (reference sequence). The CDR3 contains 15 residues. This CDR3 is CSARKGGTGSSEQYV. CDR3 nucleotides: TGCAGTGCTAGGAAGGGGGGGACAGGGAGTTCCGAGCAGTACGTC.

In this sample, this clonotype turned up a few times. The rearrangement uses TRBV2 and TRBJ2-5, with a possible D match to TRBD1 (6 bases). The germline CDR1 and CDR2 sequences are SNHLY and FYNNEI. CDR3 size: 13 residues. V dropped 7 bases and J dropped 5 bases, with 14 bases sitting between them. DNA of the CDR3: TGTGCCAGCAAACAGGAGCAGGGGGAGACCCAGTACTTC. Residues: CASKQEQGETQYF.

This clonotype was detected a few times. The chain combines TRBV2 with TRBJ2-5; possibly TRBD2 for D (7 bases). Between the trimmed V and J ends, which lost 6 bases and 1 base, there was a span of 12 bases. Per the germline V gene, CDR1 is SNHLY and CDR2 is FYNNEI. The CDR3 has 14 residues. In DNA form, the CDR3 reads TGTGCCAGCAGGAGGGGGGAGGGCCAAGAGACCCAGTACTTC. Amino acids: CASRRGEGQETQYF.

Many counts were recorded for this clonotype. V is TRBV5-1 and J is TRBJ1-1, with 7 positions matching TRBD1. CDR1 is SGHRS, CDR2 YFSETQ, per germline. The CDR3 has 16 residues. V was pared by 4 bases and J by 6 bases, with 15 bases of the junction left unmatched. As DNA, the CDR3 is TGCGCCAGCAGCCCGGAGACAGGGACACCGAGGCCTGAAGCTTTCTTT. Its translation is CASSPETGTPRPEAFF. Full variable domain (outside the CDR3, taken from reference TRBV5-1 and TRBJ1-1): KAGVTQTPRYLIKTRGQQVTLSCSPISGHRSVSWYQQTPGQGLQFLFEYFSETQRNKGNFPGRFSGRQFSNSRSEMNVSTLELGDSALYLCASSPETGTPRPEAFFGQGTRLTVV.

This clonotype was seen at least ten times. V is TRBV3-1 and J is TRBJ2-1; D might be TRBD1 (6 bases). Looked up from germline, CDR1 is LGHDT and CDR2 is YNNKEL (reference sequence). V dropped 3 bases and J dropped 8 bases, with 14 bases sitting between them. The CDR3 totals 14 residues. The CDR3 bases are TGTGCCAGCAGCCAGAACAGGGAATCCCATGAGCAGTTCTTC. Its protein is CASSQNRESHEQFF.

Only a few counts were recorded for this clonotype. The rearrangement uses TRBV2 and TRBJ2-1; D is undetermined. With 3 bases removed from V and 10 bases from J, the gap between germline ends came to 13 bases. The germline V gene encodes CDR1 SNHLY and CDR2 FYNNEI. The CDR3 totals 13 residues. The CDR3 nucleotides are TGTGCCAGCAGTGATCGAAGAGTCTCCGAGCAGTTCTTC. It codes for CASSDRRVSEQFF.

The chain joins TRBV20-1 to TRBJ2-1; 7 positions agree with TRBD2. Looked up from germline, CDR1 is DFQATT and CDR2 is SNEGSKA (reference sequence). Unmatched junction bases numbered 8, after V lost 3 bases and J lost 0 bases. This CDR3 contains 16 residues. The CDR3: CSASLGGSNSYNEQFF. In nucleotides, the CDR3 is TGCAGTGCTAGTTTGGGCGGGAGTAACTCCTACAATGAGCAGTTCTTC.

This clonotype was recorded many times. The chain carries TRBV9 and TRBJ2-1; the D call may be TRBD1 or TRBD2 (5 bases each). The V gene's germline CDR1 is SGDLS and CDR2 YYNGEE. V was shortened by 5 bases and J by 10 bases, with 19 bases between the two germline ends. CDR3 size: 14 residues. This CDR3 reads CASSIQWGSEEQFF. The CDR3 DNA sequence: TGTGCCAGCAGTATCCAATGGGGGAGTGAGGAGCAGTTCTTC.

This rearrangement joins TRBV3-1 to TRBJ1-4; D gene uncertain. The CDR3 runs 12 residues. The germline V gene has CDR1 LGHDT and CDR2 YNNKEL (reference sequence). Trimming left V 5 bases short and J 8 bases short, with 9 bases between. The CDR3 DNA follows: TGTGCCAGCAGCTACGGTGGGGAAAAACTGTTTTTT. This encodes CASSYGGEKLFF. Complete variable domain (other parts from reference TRBV3-1 and TRBJ1-4): DTAVSQTPKYLVTQMGNDKSIKCEQNLGHDTMYWYKQDSKKFLKIMFSYNNKELIINETVPNRFSPKSPDKAHLNLHINSLELGDSAVYFCASSYGGEKLFFGSGTQLSVL.

This clonotype was observed a handful of times. The chain recombines TRBV6-1 with TRBJ2-2; D gene unclear. CDR3 size: 15 residues. Trimming took off 0 bases at V and 2 bases at J, with 7 bases between the two ends. Germline V gene sequence: CDR1 MNHNS, CDR2 SASEGT. As DNA, the CDR3 is TGTGCCAGCAGTGAAGCGAGAACCAACACCGGGGAGCTGTTTTTT. This codes for CASSEARTNTGELFF.